Shown below are 8 T cell receptor beta chains from a single sample sequenced in a study of CD8+ T cells in alopecia areata. After isolation, RNA underwent reverse transcription to generate cDNA as the sequencing template. The data were produced by immunoSEQ multiplex PCR, yet TCRdb's version contains in-frame clones alone and is incomplete. In the table there are 90,000 to 120,000 clones, approximately 59% of which are singletons. The sample comprised CD8+ T cells sorted from blood. The receptors originated from a human donor in good health.

The V call is TRBV7-9, the J call TRBJ2-7, with D unresolved. CDR3 size: 14 residues. Germline V gives CDR1 SEHNR, CDR2 FQNEAQ (reference sequence). The V gene lost 1 base and the J gene lost 2 bases, with 9 bases spanning the gap. CDR3 sequence (DNA): TGTGCCAGCAGCTTAGAATTGACTCCCTACGAGCAGTACTTC. Protein product: CASSLELTPYEQYF.

The CDR3 DNA is TGTGCCAGCAGCTCGACAGAGCGCGAGCAGTACTTC. Translation: CASSSTEREQYF. V and J are TRBV13 and TRBJ2-7, with TRBD1 as a possible D gene (5 bases). There are 12 residues in the CDR3. Germline CDR1 reads PRHDT; CDR2 reads FYEKMQ (reference sequence). V was shortened by 4 bases and J by 6 bases, with 10 bases between the two germline ends. The variable domain in full, with the rest retrieved from reference TRBV13 and TRBJ2-7, is AAGVIQSPRHLIKEKRETATLKCYPIPRHDTVYWYQQGPGQDPQFLISFYEKMQSDKGSIPDRFSAQQFSDYHSELNMSSLELGDSALYFCASSSTEREQYFGPGTRLTVT.

V usage is TRBV11-2 and J usage is TRBJ2-3, with TRBD1 as a possible D gene (6 bases). The CDR3 covers 17 residues. CDR1 and CDR2 (germline): SGHAT, FQNNGV. V lost 2 bases and J 2 bases, leaving 17 bases between the germline ends. The CDR3 loop is CASSLHPTGLVTDTQYF. CDR3 nucleotide sequence: TGTGCCAGCAGCTTACACCCGACAGGCTTAGTCACAGATACGCAGTATTTT.

This clone was detected only a few times. The genes are TRBV7-2 and TRBJ2-7; no firm D call. This CDR3 contains 15 residues. Trimming shortened V by 1 base and J by 2 bases, and 12 bases separated the two germline ends. Per germline, CDR1 SGHTA and CDR2 FQGNSA. The CDR3 nucleotides read TGTGCCAGCAGCTTAGATTACAGTGTTACCTACGAGCAGTACTTC. Residues: CASSLDYSVTYEQYF.

This chain links TRBV27 with TRBJ1-5; TRBD1 might be the D (5 bases). The CDR3 has 13 amino acids. V dropped 5 bases and J dropped 6 bases, with 11 bases sitting between them. In germline, CDR1 is MNHEY, CDR2 SMNVEV (reference sequence). CDR3 DNA: TGTGCCAGCAGTATTACTGGGGGTCAGCCCCAGCATTTT. Translating gives CASSITGGQPQHF.

The chain carries TRBV20-1 and TRBJ1-1; no clear D gene. Trimming shortened V by 6 bases and J by 6 bases, and 11 bases separated the two germline ends. Germline values: CDR1 DFQATT, CDR2 SNEGSKA (reference sequence). This CDR3 is built from 11 residues. The CDR3 DNA reads as TGCAGTGCCGTGGCGTTGGCTGAAGCTTTCTTT. Amino acid sequence: CSAVALAEAFF.

This rearrangement joins TRBV5-5 to TRBJ2-3, with 7 bases lining up with TRBD1. Trimming cost V 4 bases and J 6 bases; bases outside gene matches: 11. Germline V lookup: CDR1 SGHKS, CDR2 YYEKEE (reference sequence). This CDR3 is 15 amino acids long. CDR3 DNA sequence: TGTGCCAGCAGCCTCGGGACAGTGGTACCCGATACGCAGTATTTT. It is translated as CASSLGTVVPDTQYF.

A note on this clone: This sample includes further DNA sequences coding for the same CDR3. The chain has TRBV14 and TRBJ1-1; D is possibly TRBD1 (6 bases). The CDR3 extends over 12 amino acids. V gave up 1 base and J gave up 8 bases, with 8 bases separating them. CDR1 and CDR2 from the germline V gene are SGHDN and FVKESK. This CDR3 is CASSQGGTEAFF. CDR3 DNA sequence: TGTGCCAGCAGCCAAGGGGGGACAGAAGCTTTCTTT.